The clone carrying this T cell receptor beta chain was seen a handful of times. Its antigen is not identified. It was with a sample-barcoded 5' primer and a J-beta primer mix that a second PCR of roughly 6 to 12 cycles was run. TCRdb independently ran MiXCR on the 5' RACE reads; one entry per CDR3 protein. The sample includes approximately 800,000 distinct CDR3 sequences, roughly 53% seen only once; the top ten take about 42%. The entry originates in a study of blood T cells in healthy people across ages. Researchers collected ten milliliters of peripheral blood from every single donor. The CDR3 contains 14 residues. V was clipped by 4 bases and J by 7 bases, with 16 bases between them. In germline, CDR1 is SGHTA, CDR2 FQGNSA. Regarding the study as a whole: More naive CD4+ cells and higher diversity were found in long-lived than in aged donors.

Sequenced input: blood. This rearrangement joins TRBV7-2 to TRBJ2-5; D may be TRBD2 (5 bases). This sequence was found in a man older than 75 in good health. This chain's CDR3 is CASSSRGSQATQYF. CDR3 nucleotide sequence: TGTGCCAGCAGCTCGCGAGGGTCCCAGGCGACCCAGTACTTC.